These 20 T cell receptor beta chains share one sample of origin, sequenced in a study of T-cell reconstitution after alpha-beta-depleted transplantation in children. Preparation of the TCRbeta library was carried out with unique molecular identifiers. Each CDR3 protein gets one entry after TCRdb re-called the PCR reads with MiXCR. The data contain 500,000 to 650,000 distinct CDR3 sequences, 10% to 15% of them singletons. Sequencing used PBMCs, mostly from graft donor cells, obtained 360 days after TCRalphabeta/CD19-depleted stem cell transplant. All receptors derive from a male patient younger than 18 who had a stem cell transplant for acute myeloid leukemia, so the T cells may come from the graft donor.

The CDR3 nucleotides are TGCAGTGTTGAAGACTCCCACGTTGGTGCCACGCAGTATTTT. Encoded protein: CSVEDSHVGATQYF. This chain connects TRBV20-1 to TRBJ2-3; no definite D call. Trimming took 7 bases from V and 9 from J, leaving 23 bases between them. This CDR3 is 14 amino acids long. Germline V lookup: CDR1 DFQATT, CDR2 SNEGSKA (reference sequence).

This clonotype has ten or more counts. The CDR3 nucleotides read TGCAGTGCCACTTACGCGGAGACCCAGTACTTC. It yields the protein CSATYAETQYF. This chain links TRBV20-1 with TRBJ2-5; D gene unclear. The germline V and J ends were trimmed by 6 bases and 5 bases, with 10 bases remaining between them. The CDR3 loop spans 11 amino acids. Germline V CDR1 and CDR2: DFQATT, SNEGSKA (reference sequence).

This clonotype was counted a few times. The chain links TRBV7-9 to TRBJ2-2; the match to TRBD1 covers 8 bases. The V and J ends lost 2 bases and 6 bases, in that order; junction bases with no gene match: 5. Germline values: CDR1 SEHNR, CDR2 FQNEAQ (reference sequence). This CDR3 comprises 15 residues. The CDR3 protein is CASSLTGGSAGELFF. CDR3 sequence (DNA): TGTGCCAGCAGCTTAACAGGGGGGAGCGCCGGGGAGCTGTTTTTT.

The gene calls are TRBV7-2 and TRBJ2-2; weak D call: TRBD2 (6 bases). Trimming removed 4 bases at V and 7 bases at J, with 10 bases between. The CDR3 has 13 residues. The germline CDR1 and CDR2 sequences are SGHTA and FQGNSA. The CDR3 spells CASSYSGGGELFF. The CDR3 nucleotides read TGTGCCAGCAGCTATTCCGGGGGCGGGGAGCTGTTTTTT. The full variable domain, rest sourced from reference TRBV7-2 and TRBJ2-2, is GAGVSQSPSNKVTEKGKDVELRCDPISGHTALYWYRQSLGQGLEFLIYFQGNSAPDKSGLPSDRFSAERTGGSVSTLTIQRTQQEDSAVYLCASSYSGGGELFFGEGSRLTVL.

V and J are TRBV10-3 and TRBJ1-5; TRBD1 aligns across 7 bases. The CDR3 covers 13 residues. Trimming took 6 bases from V and 7 from J; bases not matched to a gene: 6. The germline CDR1 and CDR2 sequences are ENHRY and SYGVKD. CDR3 bases: TGTGCCATCAGCCAGATACAGGGGCAGCCCCAGCATTTT. Translation: CAISQIQGQPQHF.

This clonotype came up a few times. V is TRBV24-1 and J is TRBJ2-1; 7 bases align to TRBD1. V dropped 4 bases and J dropped 1; count of bases not matched to a gene: 3. CDR3 length: 15 amino acids. Germline assignment: CDR1 KGHDR and CDR2 SFDVKD. CDR3 sequence reads: CATSDPTGSYNEQFF. The CDR3 DNA sequence: TGTGCCACCAGTGACCCGACAGGGTCCTACAATGAGCAGTTCTTC.

This rearrangement joins TRBV15 to TRBJ2-3, with TRBD1 identical over 7 bases. Germline values: CDR1 LNHNV, CDR2 YYDKDF (reference sequence). Germline trimming cut 4 bases from V and 3 bases from J; bases unmatched to any gene: 7. This CDR3 region has 15 residues. The CDR3 DNA reads TGTGCCACCAGCACTACAGGGGAAGCGACAGATACGCAGTATTTT. Translation gives CATSTTGEATDTQYF. The full variable domain, completed using reference TRBV15 and TRBJ2-3, is DAMVIQNPRYQVTQFGKPVTLSCSQTLNHNVMYWYQQKSSQAPKLLFHYYDKDFNNEADTPDNFQSRRPNTSFCFLDIRSPGLGDTAMYLCATSTTGEATDTQYFGPGTRLTVL.

This clonotype turned up a few times. The chain links TRBV10-3 to TRBJ2-3, with 10 bases identical to TRBD2. Losses at the gene ends were 6 bases for V and 5 bases for J; bases not matched to a gene: 5. Germline loops: CDR1 ENHRY, CDR2 SYGVKD. This CDR3 is built from 14 residues. This CDR3 reads CAIRPSGRLDTQYF. For the CDR3, the DNA is TGTGCCATCAGGCCTAGCGGGAGATTAGATACGCAGTATTTT.

The sample holds a few counts of this clonotype. The chain is built from TRBV12-3 or TRBV12-4 and TRBJ2-2; 9 nucleotides agree with TRBD2. The CDR3 loop spans 15 amino acids. After removal of 5 bases from V and 8 bases from J, the junction contained 9 bases not matched to a gene. CDR3 nucleotide sequence: TGTGCCAGCAGTAACGGGCGGGAGGGCCAGGGGGAGCTGTTTTTT. Translated: CASSNGREGQGELFF.

The chain uses TRBV12-3 or TRBV12-4 and TRBJ2-1, with a possible D match to TRBD2 (6 bases). V lost 3 bases and J 7 bases, leaving 16 bases between the germline ends. The CDR3 covers 15 residues. DNA of the CDR3: TGTGCCAGCAGTTTGTTCTTCTGGCGGGGAAATGAGCAGTTCTTC. This codes for CASSLFFWRGNEQFF.

This clonotype was counted between two and nine times. The chain links TRBV7-9 to TRBJ2-7, with TRBD1 matching over 10 bases. V shed 5 bases and J 2 bases; nucleotides not matched to a gene: 12. Germline CDR1 reads SEHNR; CDR2 reads FQNEAQ (reference sequence). The CDR3 is 17 amino acids. The CDR3 bases are TGTGCCAGCAGCCCTCGGGACAGGGGTTTGCGGACCTACGAGCAGTACTTC. This codes for CASSPRDRGLRTYEQYF.

This clonotype has just a few counts. The V call is TRBV7-3, the J call TRBJ1-1; D remains unclear. Germline V CDR1 and CDR2: SGHTA, FQGTGA. This CDR3 spans 13 amino acids. V lost 8 bases to trimming and J lost 4 bases, with 14 bases between them. The CDR3 sequence: CASSHGPGTEAFF. The CDR3 region has the DNA TGTGCCAGCTCACACGGACCCGGCACTGAAGCTTTCTTT.

The rearrangement uses TRBV10-3 and TRBJ2-3; 9 nucleotides agree with TRBD2. Germline assignment: CDR1 ENHRY and CDR2 SYGVKD. Trimming at V came to 6 bases and at J to 4 bases, leaving 5 bases not matched to a gene. The CDR3 is 14 residues long. CDR3 nucleotide sequence: TGTGCCATCAGACCGGGACTAGCAGCAGATACGCAGTATTTT. Protein product: CAIRPGLAADTQYF.

The CDR3 DNA follows: TGTGCCAGCAGCCTATCGGGGCGACCCCAAGAGACCCAGTACTTC. This codes for CASSLSGRPQETQYF. The V and J genes are TRBV5-6 and TRBJ2-5; TRBD1 or TRBD2 may be the D gene (5 bases each). The germline CDR1 and CDR2 sequences are SGHDT and YYEEEE. This CDR3 comprises 15 residues. Trimming stripped 4 bases from V and 1 base from J, with 14 bases between.

CDR3 amino acids: CASRPGVGVLTF. The CDR3 nucleotides are TGTGCCAGCAGACCAGGGGTCGGGGTCCTGACTTTC. The V gene is TRBV27, the J gene TRBJ2-6; D is perhaps TRBD1 (6 bases). The CDR3 runs to 12 residues. Trimming took 6 bases from V and 13 from J, leaving 13 bases between them. Germline CDR1 and CDR2: MNHEY and SMNVEV (reference sequence).

The chain uses TRBV28 and TRBJ2-7; 7 bases align to TRBD1. The CDR3 spans 14 residues. Germline V CDR1 and CDR2: MDHEN, SYDVKM. The ends lost 7 bases at V and 3 bases at J; junction bases unmatched: 9. DNA for the CDR3: TGTGCCAGCACCCGGACAGGACCTCACTACGAGCAGTACTTC. This translates into CASTRTGPHYEQYF.

This rearrangement joins TRBV24-1 to TRBJ2-2; 11 bases line up with TRBD2. The germline V gene has CDR1 KGHDR and CDR2 SFDVKD. CDR3 length equals 17 residues. Trimming removed 1 base from V and 7 bases from J; junction bases left unmatched: 7. Written as DNA, the CDR3 is TGTGCCACCAGTGATTTAACTAGCGGGAGCAAATACGGGGAGCTGTTTTTT. Protein sequence: CATSDLTSGSKYGELFF.

This rearrangement joins TRBV7-8 to TRBJ2-2, with D possibly TRBD2 on 7 matching bases. The CDR3 length is 17 residues. V lost 4 bases, J lost 5 bases, and 20 bases lay in between. Germline assignment: CDR1 SGHVS and CDR2 FQNEAQ. CDR3 sequence: CASSSRPGRGETGELFF. CDR3 coding DNA: TGTGCCAGCAGCTCCCGTCCGGGGAGGGGGGAGACCGGGGAGCTGTTTTTT.

The chain has TRBV28 and TRBJ1-4; no clear D. Trimming left V 6 bases short and J 5 bases short, with 13 bases between. This CDR3 spans 14 amino acids. CDR1 is MDHEN and CDR2 is SYDVKM in the germline V gene. Here the CDR3 DNA reads TGTGCCAGCAGCGGGCCAGGACGGAATGAAAAACTGTTTTTT. Amino acids: CASSGPGRNEKLFF.

This clonotype was seen repeatedly, ten times or more. The genes are TRBV24-1 and TRBJ1-5; no clear D gene. The germline V and J ends were trimmed by 4 bases and 4 bases, with 4 bases remaining between them. CDR1 KGHDR and CDR2 SFDVKD come from the germline V gene. The CDR3 length is 12 residues. The CDR3 region is CATSDVNQPQHF. The CDR3 DNA sequence: TGTGCCACCAGTGACGTAAATCAGCCCCAGCATTTT.